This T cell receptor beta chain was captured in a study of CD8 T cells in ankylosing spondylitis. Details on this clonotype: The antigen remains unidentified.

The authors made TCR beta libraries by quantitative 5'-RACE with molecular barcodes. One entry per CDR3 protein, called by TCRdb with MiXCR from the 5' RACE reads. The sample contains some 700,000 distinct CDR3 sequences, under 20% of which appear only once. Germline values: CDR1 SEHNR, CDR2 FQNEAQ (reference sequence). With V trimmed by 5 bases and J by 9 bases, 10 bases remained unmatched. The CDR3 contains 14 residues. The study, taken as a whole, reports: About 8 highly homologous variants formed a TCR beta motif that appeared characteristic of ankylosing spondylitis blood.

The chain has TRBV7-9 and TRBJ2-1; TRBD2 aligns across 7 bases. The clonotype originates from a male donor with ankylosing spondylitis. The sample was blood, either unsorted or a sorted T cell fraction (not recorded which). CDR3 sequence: CASSLGLVGGEQFF. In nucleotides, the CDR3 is TGTGCCAGCAGCCTCGGACTAGTTGGCGGTGAGCAGTTCTTC.